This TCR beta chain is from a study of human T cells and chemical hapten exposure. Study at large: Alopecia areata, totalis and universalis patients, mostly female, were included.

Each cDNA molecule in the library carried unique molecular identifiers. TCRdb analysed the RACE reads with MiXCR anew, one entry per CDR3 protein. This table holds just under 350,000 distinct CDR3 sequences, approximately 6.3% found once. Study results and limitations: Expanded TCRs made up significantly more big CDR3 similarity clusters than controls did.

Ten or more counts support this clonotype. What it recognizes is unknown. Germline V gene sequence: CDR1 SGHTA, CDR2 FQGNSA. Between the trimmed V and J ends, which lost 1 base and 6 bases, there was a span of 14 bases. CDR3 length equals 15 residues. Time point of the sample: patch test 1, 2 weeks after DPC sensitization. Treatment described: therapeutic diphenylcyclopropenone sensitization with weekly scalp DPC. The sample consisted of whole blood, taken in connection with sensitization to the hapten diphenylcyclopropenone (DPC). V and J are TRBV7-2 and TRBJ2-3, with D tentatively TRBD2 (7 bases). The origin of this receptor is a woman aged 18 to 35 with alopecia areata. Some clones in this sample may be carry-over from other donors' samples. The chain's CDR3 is CASSLVAGAGDTQYF. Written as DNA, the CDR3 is TGTGCCAGCAGCTTAGTGGCGGGGGCCGGGGATACGCAGTATTTT.